Described below is a single TCR beta chain sequence and its context. Its antigen is unidentified. V was pared by 5 bases and J by 1 base, with 16 bases between. This CDR3 region has 16 residues. CDR1 is SEHNR, CDR2 FQNEAQ, per germline (reference sequence). The data were taken from a study of OX40 agonist ivuxolimab in advanced cancers. The study's findings and limits: At 0.1 to 3.0 mg/kg and by week 6, clonal expansion occurred in CD4+ and CD8+ blood T cells.

TCRdb's copy holds only in-frame clones and misses some; the assay was immunoSEQ multiplex PCR. The sample includes about 100,000 clones, approximately 89% of them seen just once. This receptor was identified in an adult with an advanced solid tumor such as melanoma, head and neck, liver or kidney cancer. The gene calls are TRBV7-9 and TRBJ2-3; possible D gene TRBD1, 5 bases. Sequencing used CD4+ or CD8+ T cells sorted from blood, obtained in a trial of the OX40 agonist ivuxolimab. In nucleotides, the CDR3 is TGTGCCAGCAGCCAGGGTCAGGGTAAAGGCACAGATACGCAGTATTTT. This codes for CASSQGQGKGTDTQYF.